A single sample gave rise to the 16 T cell receptor beta chains below, sequenced in a study of blood T cell repertoires in COVID-19. TCRdb's table, derived via immunoSEQ multiplex PCR, lists solely in-frame clones and lacks some. The table includes 150,000 to 200,000 clones, 80% to 90% detected once. The sample taken for sequencing was PBMCs or T cells enriched from blood (not recorded which). The source is a woman younger than 30 who had recovered from COVID-19.

The chain has TRBV27 and TRBJ2-1; TRBD2 agrees at 7 bases. Trimming at V came to 3 bases and at J to 3 bases, leaving 5 bases not matched to a gene. The CDR3 totals 15 residues. Germline CDR1 MNHEY, CDR2 SMNVEV (reference sequence). The CDR3 region has the DNA TGTGCCAGCAGTTTGGGGACTACCAACTACAATGAGCAGTTCTTC. Amino acid sequence: CASSLGTTNYNEQFF.

This clone has a count of ten or more. The rearrangement links TRBV4-2 to TRBJ2-7; the match to TRBD2 covers 8 bases. The V gene end was trimmed by 0 bases and the J gene end by 0 bases; junction bases not matched to a gene: 1. CDR1 is LGHNA and CDR2 is YNFKEQ in the germline V gene. This CDR3 is built from 15 residues. The CDR3 spells CASSQDLAGSYEQYF. The DNA for the CDR3 is TGTGCCAGCAGCCAAGATCTAGCGGGCTCCTACGAGCAGTACTTC.

The V call is TRBV7-2, the J call TRBJ2-7, with 9 bases aligning to TRBD1. CDR1 SGHTA and CDR2 FQGNSA come from the germline V gene. J lost 2 bases, V lost 5 bases, and 7 bases had no gene match. The CDR3 sequence is 15 residues long. CDR3 coding DNA: TGTGCCAGCAGCCTGACGGGACAGGGAGCCTACGAGCAGTACTTC. Translating it yields CASSLTGQGAYEQYF.

The V gene is TRBV11-2, the J gene TRBJ2-7; D possibly corresponds to TRBD2 (6 bases). This CDR3 contains 15 residues. The germline gives CDR1 SGHAT, CDR2 FQNNGV. Trimming took off 1 base at V and 6 bases at J, with 16 bases between the two ends. The CDR3: CASSLVGGEESEQYF. The CDR3 coding sequence is TGTGCCAGCAGCTTAGTCGGAGGGGAGGAGAGCGAGCAGTACTTC. The full variable domain, in which reference TRBV11-2 and TRBJ2-7 provide the parts outside the CDR3, is EAGVAQSPRYKIIEKRQSVAFWCNPISGHATLYWYQQILGQGPKLLIQFQNNGVVDDSQLPKDRFSAERLKGVDSTLKIQPAKLEDSAVYLCASSLVGGEESEQYFGPGTRLTVT.

The chain combines TRBV7-2 with TRBJ2-5, with 7 bases fitting TRBD2. Germline CDR1 and CDR2: SGHTA and FQGNSA. J gave up 9 bases and V 6 bases, and 7 bases lay outside the gene matches. This CDR3 has 12 amino acids. DNA for the CDR3: TGTGCCAGCAGGGGGCGGGAGTGGCCCCAGTACTTC. Translated: CASRGREWPQYF.

The chain recombines TRBV27 with TRBJ2-1; TRBD2 agrees at 9 bases. The CDR3 spans 18 residues. Trimming removed 7 bases from V and 6 bases from J; junction bases left unmatched: 19. Per the germline V gene, CDR1 is MNHEY and CDR2 is SMNVEV (reference sequence). CDR3 sequence: CASTAWGIAGDLTNEQFF. The CDR3 bases are TGTGCCAGCACCGCCTGGGGAATAGCGGGGGATTTGACCAATGAGCAGTTCTTC.

This chain connects TRBV7-9 to TRBJ2-7, with D possibly being TRBD2 (6 bases). Germline V lookup: CDR1 SEHNR, CDR2 FQNEAQ (reference sequence). V was pared by 3 bases and J by 6 bases, with 15 bases between. The CDR3 extends over 14 amino acids. CDR3 nucleotide sequence: TGTGCCAGCAGCTTGGGAGGTTCAGGCTTCGAGCAGTACTTC. This codes for CASSLGGSGFEQYF. Variable domain in full (rest from reference TRBV7-9 and TRBJ2-7): DTGVSQNPRHKITKRGQNVTFRCDPISEHNRLYWYRQTLGQGPEFLTYFQNEAQLEKSRLLSDRFSAERPKGSFSTLEIQRTEQGDSAMYLCASSLGGSGFEQYFGPGTRLTVT.

The rearrangement uses TRBV21-1 and TRBJ2-3; the table's D call, TRBD2, has no DNA check behind it. TRBV21-1 constitutes a pseudogene. The CDR3 is 19 amino acids. CDR3: CASSKPRFGLAGVTDTQYF. The CDR3 DNA is TGTGCCAGCAGTAAACCTAGGTTTGGGCTAGCGGGAGTCACAGATACGCAGTATTTT.

The V and J genes are TRBV5-4 and TRBJ2-1; tentative D call: TRBD1 (6 bases). Germline-derived CDR1 and CDR2 are SGHNT and YYREEE (reference sequence). This CDR3 spans 14 amino acids. Between the trimmed V and J ends, which lost 3 bases and 5 bases, there was a span of 12 bases. CDR3 residues: CASSSFRDNNEQFF. The CDR3 DNA reads as TGTGCCAGCAGCTCGTTTCGGGACAACAATGAGCAGTTCTTC.

V gene TRBV7-8 combines with J gene TRBJ1-4; TRBD1 might be the D (5 bases). The ends were cut back, 4 bases at V and 8 bases at J, with 17 bases in the middle. CDR3 length equals 15 residues. Germline V CDR1 and CDR2: SGHVS, FQNEAQ. The CDR3 reads CASSYSSGVGEKLFF. The CDR3 nucleotides read TGTGCCAGCAGCTACAGCTCGGGGGTGGGGGAAAAACTGTTTTTT.

The CDR3 spells CASSGSAGLNQPQHF. DNA of the CDR3: TGTGCCAGCAGTGGGAGTGCCGGGCTAAATCAGCCCCAGCATTTT. The gene calls are TRBV27 and TRBJ1-5, with no clear D. Germline V gene sequence: CDR1 MNHEY, CDR2 SMNVEV (reference sequence). V was pared by 5 bases and J by 4 bases, with 15 bases between. This CDR3 contains 15 residues.

The V call is TRBV29-1, the J call TRBJ1-2; D is unresolved. Deletions cut 1 base from V and 5 bases from J, with 14 bases between. Per the germline V gene, CDR1 is SQVTM and CDR2 is ANQGSEA. The CDR3 totals 14 residues. The DNA of the CDR3 is TGCAGCGTTGAAGTCGGCGGCCAAGCATATGGCTACACCTTC. Translated: CSVEVGGQAYGYTF. The variable domain in full, completed from reference TRBV29-1 and TRBJ1-2, reads SAVISQKPSRDICQRGTSLTIQCQVDSQVTMMFWYRQQPGQSLTLIATANQGSEATYESGFVIDKFPISRPNLTFSTLTVSNMSPEDSSIYLCSVEVGGQAYGYTFGSGTRLTVV.

The CDR3 reads CATSDGVAGNIDEQYF. The DNA of the CDR3 is TGTGCCACCAGTGATGGGGTAGCGGGTAATATCGACGAGCAGTACTTC. The chain recombines TRBV24-1 with TRBJ2-7, with 7 nucleotides matching TRBD2. Per the germline V gene, CDR1 is KGHDR and CDR2 is SFDVKD. V trimming: 3 bases; J trimming: 5 bases; junction bases outside the gene matches: 12. This CDR3 is 16 amino acids long.

V and J are TRBV27 and TRBJ1-5, with TRBD1 as a possible D gene (6 bases). Per germline, CDR1 MNHEY and CDR2 SMNVEV (reference sequence). The CDR3 is made up of 17 amino acids. Deletions cut 6 bases from V and 3 bases from J, with 21 bases between. CDR3 loop: CASSPTTLGGNNQPQHF. The CDR3, as DNA: TGTGCCAGCAGCCCTACAACCCTAGGGGGAAACAATCAGCCCCAGCATTTT.

The rearrangement uses TRBV19 and TRBJ1-1; D is unclear. V lost 4 bases and J 3 bases, leaving 9 bases between the germline ends. The CDR3 loop spans 13 amino acids. Germline V CDR1 and CDR2: LNHDA, SQIVND (reference sequence). The CDR3 sequence is CASSTPADTEAFF. The CDR3 DNA sequence: TGTGCCAGTAGTACCCCGGCGGACACTGAAGCTTTCTTT.

V and J are TRBV20-1 and TRBJ2-7; tentative D call: TRBD2 (6 bases). V lost 2 bases and J lost 7, with 6 bases in between. Germline assignment: CDR1 DFQATT and CDR2 SNEGSKA (reference sequence). The CDR3 length is 10 residues. The CDR3 protein is CSARRGEQYF. The CDR3 nucleotides read TGCAGTGCTAGACGGGGGGAGCAGTACTTC.